Below, 18 T cell receptor beta chains from the same sample are listed, as sequenced in a study of OX40 agonist ivuxolimab in advanced cancers. The protocol was immunoSEQ multiplex PCR, while the TCRdb copy is restricted to in-frame clones and leaves out a portion. The data hold some 76,000 clones, with about 93% observed a single time. The sample here was CD4+ or CD8+ T cells sorted from blood, taken in a trial of the OX40 agonist ivuxolimab. The receptors here all came from an adult with an advanced solid tumor such as melanoma, head and neck, liver or kidney cancer.

This clone was seen just once. The chain links TRBV7-2 to TRBJ1-2; D is perhaps TRBD1 (5 bases). Between the trimmed V and J ends, which lost 1 base and 4 bases, there was a span of 13 bases. The germline V gene has CDR1 SGHTA and CDR2 FQGNSA. This CDR3 spans 15 amino acids. The CDR3 region has the DNA TGTGCCAGCAGCTTAGACCTTCGACAGTTCTATGGCTACACCTTC. This codes for CASSLDLRQFYGYTF.

This rearrangement joins TRBV15 to TRBJ1-5, with unresolved D. This CDR3 is built from 13 residues. CDR1 LNHNV and CDR2 YYDKDF come from the germline V gene (reference sequence). V was pared by 5 bases and J by 6 bases, with 11 bases between. The chain's CDR3 is CATSGGIGQPQHF. DNA for the CDR3: TGTGCCACCAGCGGAGGGATTGGTCAGCCCCAGCATTTT.

V usage is TRBV28 and J usage is TRBJ1-1; 7 nucleotides match TRBD1. With V trimmed by 0 bases and J by 0 bases, 7 bases remained unmatched. Germline CDR1 and CDR2: MDHEN and SYDVKM. The CDR3 runs 17 residues. The CDR3 protein is CASSLWTGSGMNTEAFF. CDR3 DNA: TGTGCCAGCAGTTTATGGACAGGGTCGGGGATGAACACTGAAGCTTTCTTT.

The chain joins TRBV19 to TRBJ2-4; D assignment may be TRBD1 or TRBD2 (5 bases each). V shed 5 bases and J shed 5 bases, with 10 bases lying between them. The V gene's germline CDR1 is LNHDA and CDR2 SQIVND (reference sequence). The CDR3 is 13 residues long. The CDR3 reads CASSEGLENIQYF. The CDR3 DNA follows: TGTGCCAGTAGTGAGGGGTTGGAAAACATTCAGTACTTC.

This clone turned up a few times. The V gene is TRBV4-1, the J gene TRBJ1-6; D is uncertain. Germline values: CDR1 MGHRA, CDR2 YSYEKL. The V and J ends lost 4 bases and 6 bases respectively, with 13 bases between them. The CDR3 spans 15 residues. In DNA, the CDR3 is TGCGCCAGCAGCCCGGGTTCGGTGCTTAATTCACCCCTCCACTTT. It specifies CASSPGSVLNSPLHF.

The rearrangement uses TRBV2 and TRBJ2-7; 7 nucleotides match TRBD2. In germline, CDR1 is SNHLY, CDR2 FYNNEI. After removal of 11 bases from V and 2 bases from J, the junction contained 9 bases not matched to a gene. The CDR3 length is 13 residues. The CDR3: CASWASGTYEQYF. The CDR3 DNA reads as TGTGCCTCCTGGGCTAGCGGAACCTACGAGCAGTACTTC.

V is TRBV9 and J is TRBJ1-1; D not certain. V shed 0 bases and J shed 5 bases, with 8 bases lying between them. The V gene's germline CDR1 is SGDLS and CDR2 YYNGEE. The CDR3 length is 13 residues. In DNA form, the CDR3 reads TGTGCCAGCAGCGTAGTCTCTGGTACTGAAGCTTTCTTT. Translated, it gives CASSVVSGTEAFF.

A few counts support this clone. This chain links TRBV23-1 with TRBJ1-1; 8 bases agree with TRBD1. TRBV23-1 qualifies as an ORF whose function is uncertain. This CDR3 has 17 residues. After removal of 4 bases from V and 3 bases from J, the junction contained 13 bases not matched to a gene. The CDR3 coding sequence is TGCGCCAGCAGTCGCCCGACCCAGGGGGCTTGGGACACTGAAGCTTTCTTT. Protein: CASSRPTQGAWDTEAFF.

The chain couples TRBV30 to TRBJ1-2; D is unresolved. V was clipped by 0 bases and J by 3 bases, with 17 bases between them. This CDR3 is built from 16 residues. Germline V gene data show CDR1 as GTSNPN and CDR2 as SVGIG (reference sequence). For the CDR3, the DNA is TGTGCCTGGAGTGTATATTGGGGAAGGAACGACTATGGCTACACCTTC. Translated: CAWSVYWGRNDYGYTF.

J is TRBJ2-1 and V is TRBV27; no clear D gene. The V end lost 3 bases, the J end lost 0 bases, and 12 bases lay between the germline ends. Germline values: CDR1 MNHEY, CDR2 SMNVEV (reference sequence). This CDR3 has 16 amino acids. In DNA, the CDR3 is TGTGCCAGCAGTTTCATCCCGGTCGACTCCTACAATGAGCAGTTCTTC. It is translated as CASSFIPVDSYNEQFF.

The chain carries TRBV9 and TRBJ1-2; 7 bases map to TRBD1. Looked up from germline, CDR1 is SGDLS and CDR2 is YYNGEE. CDR3 length: 16 residues. Trimming removed 3 bases from V and 4 bases from J; junction bases left unmatched: 12. CDR3 protein: CASSGPDREVPYGYTF. In DNA form, the CDR3 reads TGTGCCAGCAGCGGACCCGACAGGGAGGTCCCCTATGGCTACACCTTC.

The chain employs TRBV19 and TRBJ1-5, with unresolved D. The V end was cut by 10 bases, the J end by 2 bases, with 18 bases between. The CDR3 totals 15 residues. Looked up from germline, CDR1 is LNHDA and CDR2 is SQIVND (reference sequence). The CDR3 region is CATSTTRNGNQPQHF. CDR3 DNA sequence: TGTGCCACTTCTACGACAAGGAACGGCAATCAGCCCCAGCATTTT.

V usage is TRBV7-8 and J usage is TRBJ1-3, with D unclear. Germline lookup yields CDR1 SGHVS and CDR2 FQNEAQ. The CDR3 consists of 15 residues. V was shortened by 6 bases and J by 1 base, with 13 bases between the two germline ends. CDR3 in DNA: TGTGCCAGCAGTCCAAATCCCTCTTCTGGAAACACCATATATTTT. It is translated as CASSPNPSSGNTIYF.

The chain recombines TRBV2 with TRBJ2-2; 10 bases are a match to TRBD2. The ends lost 7 bases at V and 0 bases at J; junction bases unmatched: 8. This CDR3 is built from 17 residues. Germline V gene data show CDR1 as SNHLY and CDR2 as FYNNEI. The CDR3 is CASTGTSGNPNTGELFF. CDR3 sequence (DNA): TGTGCCAGCACGGGAACTAGCGGGAACCCGAACACCGGGGAGCTGTTTTTT.

The rearrangement joins TRBV5-8 to TRBJ2-3; 9 positions agree with TRBD2. The length of the CDR3 is 17 residues. Germline CDR1 reads SGHTS; CDR2 reads YDEGEE. V lost 4 bases to trimming and J lost 1 base; unmatched junction nucleotides: 10. The CDR3 region has the DNA TGTGCCAGCAGCCCCGCGACTAGCGGCACTCGCACAGATACGCAGTATTTT. Translating it yields CASSPATSGTRTDTQYF.

CDR3 amino acids: CASSLFPRLADYNEQFF. The CDR3 nucleotides read TGTGCCAGCAGCTTATTCCCCCGGCTAGCAGATTACAATGAGCAGTTCTTC. The chain is built from TRBV7-9 and TRBJ2-1; maybe TRBD2 (5 bases). With 2 bases removed from V and 4 bases from J, the gap between germline ends came to 18 bases. Germline lookup yields CDR1 SEHNR and CDR2 FQNEAQ (reference sequence). The CDR3 has 17 residues.

The J gene is TRBJ2-7, the V gene TRBV11-2, with D hard to call. Trimming removed 2 bases from V and 3 bases from J, with 2 bases in between. The V gene's germline CDR1 is SGHAT and CDR2 FQNNGV. CDR3 length: 11 residues. The CDR3 loop reads CASSLRYEQYF. In DNA, the CDR3 is TGTGCCAGCAGCTTACGCTACGAGCAGTACTTC.

The chain links TRBV5-6 to TRBJ2-7; 10 nucleotides align to TRBD1. The CDR3 sequence is 14 residues long. With 4 bases clipped from V and 6 bases from J, the junction kept 7 bases outside the gene matches. Per the germline V gene, CDR1 is SGHDT and CDR2 is YYEEEE. The chain's CDR3 is CASSVGQGIIEQYF. In nucleotides, the CDR3 is TGTGCCAGCAGCGTGGGACAGGGGATTATCGAGCAGTACTTC.